The clone carrying this T cell receptor (beta chain) appeared once. The source of the sample is a study of T cell changes during pregnancy in multiple sclerosis. Using immunoSEQ multiplex PCR, the repertoire was profiled, and TCRdb retains in-frame clones only, with some absent. The data contain 55,000 to 65,000 clones, around nine tenths of them singletons. The germline CDR1 and CDR2 sequences are MNHNS and SASEGT. V lost 7 bases and J lost 0, with 16 bases in between. This CDR3 is built from 15 residues. This sequence joins TRBV6-1 and TRBJ2-7; a weak D match, TRBD2 (7 bases). The receptor comes from a female donor in good health, enrolled as a control in a pregnancy study. The starting material was peripheral blood, obtained in the first trimester of pregnancy. The CDR3 region is CASTRGRGGSYEQYF. CDR3 coding DNA: TGTGCCAGCACCCGGGGGAGGGGGGGCTCCTACGAGCAGTACTTC.